This section outlines one T cell receptor beta chain sequence together with its context. Its target is not known. The V gene's germline CDR1 is MGHRA and CDR2 YSYEKL. Germline trimming cut 3 bases from V and 2 bases from J; bases unmatched to any gene: 6. This CDR3 spans 16 amino acids. The data were obtained in a study of blood T cells in healthy people across ages. It was around 10 milliliters of peripheral blood that were drawn from each donor. A second about 7 to 11 cycle PCR used barcoded and J-beta primers. The authors tagged each cDNA molecule using a template-switch adaptor with 12 random nucleotides. From each sample, at least 2.5 million paired-end reads containing CDR3 were obtained. From the 5' RACE reads, TCRdb called clonotypes with MiXCR, one entry per CDR3 protein. Seen here are about 650,000 distinct CDR3 sequences, 45% to 60% observed once, and the top ten hold approximately 13%. Study findings and constraints: The fall in TCR beta diversity per million T cells was roughly linear with age.

This TCR was sampled from a woman older than 75 in good health. The chain combines TRBV4-1 with TRBJ2-1; 8 bases agree with TRBD2. Sequenced sample: blood. The CDR3 DNA sequence: TGCGCCAGCAGCCAGCCGGGACTAGGTCCCTACAATGAGCAGTTCTTC. Amino acids: CASSQPGLGPYNEQFF.